The next 11 T cell receptor beta chains were all read from a single sample in a study of T cell responses to AZD1222 COVID-19 vaccine. Profiling relied on immunoSEQ multiplex PCR, and the TCRdb table lists in-frame clones only, not all of them. Among roughly 67,000 clones, about 88% were seen once, and the ten largest hold roughly 8%. The source was peripheral blood, collected on day 0 of AZD1222 vaccination. These receptors were obtained from an adult in good health.

V gene TRBV3-1 (or the pseudogene TRBV3-2) combines with J gene TRBJ2-2; D possibly corresponds to TRBD2 (7 bases). Germline CDR1 reads LGHDT; CDR2 reads YNNKEL (reference sequence). V lost 4 bases, J lost 1 base, and 13 bases lay in between. The CDR3 is 16 amino acids. CDR3: CASSREGGLNTGELFF. CDR3 nucleotides: TGTGCCAGCAGCCGGGAGGGGGGTCTGAACACCGGGGAGCTGTTTTTT.

The rearrangement links TRBV6-1 to TRBJ1-2; D is unresolved. V lost 2 bases to trimming and J lost 4 bases, with 17 bases between them. Looked up from germline, CDR1 is MNHNS and CDR2 is SASEGT. The CDR3 is made up of 16 amino acids. This CDR3 reads CASSESPDAGTYGYTF. In nucleotides, the CDR3 is TGTGCCAGCAGTGAATCCCCGGACGCAGGCACCTATGGCTACACCTTC.

This chain links TRBV7-2 with TRBJ2-1; unclear D gene. Germline V gene lookup returns CDR1 SGHTA and CDR2 FQGNSA. This CDR3 region has 17 residues. V gave up 2 bases and J gave up 0 bases, with 14 bases separating them. CDR3 in DNA: TGTGCCAGCAGCTTATACCCGAGATATAGCTCCTACAATGAGCAGTTCTTC. Protein: CASSLYPRYSSYNEQFF.

The chain employs TRBV14 and TRBJ2-2, with 14 bases fitting TRBD2. V gave up 2 bases and J gave up 3 bases; unmatched junction bases: 2. Germline CDR1 SGHDN, CDR2 FVKESK. This CDR3 contains 17 residues. The DNA of the CDR3 is TGTGCCAGCAGCCAACCGGGACTAGCGGGAGACACCGGGGAGCTGTTTTTT. It specifies CASSQPGLAGDTGELFF.

The rearrangement links TRBV30 to TRBJ2-6; D gene uncertain. Deletions cut 0 bases from V and 0 bases from J, with 3 bases between. This CDR3 spans 14 amino acids. CDR1 and CDR2 (germline): GTSNPN, SVGIG (reference sequence). CDR3 region: CAWSVRSGANVLTF. For the CDR3, the DNA is TGTGCCTGGAGTGTCCGCTCTGGGGCCAACGTCCTGACTTTC. The variable domain in full, with the rest retrieved from reference TRBV30 and TRBJ2-6, is SQTIHQWPATLVQPVGSPLSLECTVEGTSNPNLYWYRQAAGRGLQLLFYSVGIGQISSEVPQNLSASRPQDRQFILSSKKLLLSDSGFYLCAWSVRSGANVLTFGAGSRLTVL.

This chain links TRBV19 with TRBJ2-4; D might be TRBD2 (6 bases). Germline CDR1 is LNHDA and CDR2 is SQIVND (reference sequence). The CDR3 has 15 amino acids. The V end was cut by 9 bases, the J end by 3 bases, with 18 bases between. The CDR3 reads CARGLTSCGKNIQYF. In DNA form, the CDR3 reads TGTGCCAGGGGACTTACCAGTTGTGGCAAAAACATTCAGTACTTC.

The chain combines TRBV28 with TRBJ1-3, with D unclear. The CDR3 is made up of 14 amino acids. With 7 bases removed from V and 0 bases from J, the gap between germline ends came to 10 bases. Germline assignment: CDR1 MDHEN and CDR2 SYDVKM. The CDR3 DNA follows: TGTGCCAGCAAGAATCTCAACTCTGGAAACACCATATATTTT. Protein: CASKNLNSGNTIYF.

This chain links TRBV27 with TRBJ1-6, with 9 bases matching TRBD1. Germline V gives CDR1 MNHEY, CDR2 SMNVEV (reference sequence). Trimming cost V 0 bases and J 6 bases; bases outside gene matches: 0. This CDR3 comprises 15 residues. Here the CDR3 DNA reads TGTGCCAGCAGTTTATCGACAGGGGGTAATTCACCCCTCCACTTT. Residues: CASSLSTGGNSPLHF.

A single count supports this clone. The chain combines TRBV2 with TRBJ2-3; 10 bases match TRBD2. Germline values: CDR1 SNHLY, CDR2 FYNNEI. This CDR3 has 15 amino acids. V dropped 6 bases and J dropped 7; count of bases not matched to a gene: 10. CDR3 loop: CASRVAGGVSYTQYF. The CDR3 coding sequence is TGTGCCAGCAGGGTAGCGGGAGGTGTCTCATATACGCAGTATTTT. The full variable domain, rest sourced from reference TRBV2 and TRBJ2-3, is EPEVTQTPSHQVTQMGQEVILRCVPISNHLYFYWYRQILGQKVEFLVSFYNNEISEKSEIFDDQFSVERPDGSNFTLKIRSTKLEDSAMYFCASRVAGGVSYTQYFGPGTRLTVL.

This chain links TRBV4-2 with TRBJ2-1; TRBD2 is a possible D gene (5 bases). Trimming cost V 0 bases and J 0 bases, with 12 bases left between them. The CDR3 runs 17 residues. Germline CDR1 is LGHNA and CDR2 is YNFKEQ. The CDR3 reads CASSQEGSASSYNEQFF. The CDR3 coding sequence is TGTGCCAGCAGCCAAGAAGGTAGCGCGAGCTCCTACAATGAGCAGTTCTTC.

Regarding this clone: An end of the junction differs from the germline gene, which may be a read error. The V call is TRBV7-7, the J call TRBJ1-2; D possibly corresponds to TRBD1 (5 bases). The germline CDR1 and CDR2 sequences are SSHAT and FNYEAQ (reference sequence). There are 13 residues in the CDR3. CDR3 nucleotide sequence: TGTGCTAGCAGCCCCCGTCTAGGGGAAGGCTACACCTTC. Amino acid sequence: CASSPRLGEGYTF.